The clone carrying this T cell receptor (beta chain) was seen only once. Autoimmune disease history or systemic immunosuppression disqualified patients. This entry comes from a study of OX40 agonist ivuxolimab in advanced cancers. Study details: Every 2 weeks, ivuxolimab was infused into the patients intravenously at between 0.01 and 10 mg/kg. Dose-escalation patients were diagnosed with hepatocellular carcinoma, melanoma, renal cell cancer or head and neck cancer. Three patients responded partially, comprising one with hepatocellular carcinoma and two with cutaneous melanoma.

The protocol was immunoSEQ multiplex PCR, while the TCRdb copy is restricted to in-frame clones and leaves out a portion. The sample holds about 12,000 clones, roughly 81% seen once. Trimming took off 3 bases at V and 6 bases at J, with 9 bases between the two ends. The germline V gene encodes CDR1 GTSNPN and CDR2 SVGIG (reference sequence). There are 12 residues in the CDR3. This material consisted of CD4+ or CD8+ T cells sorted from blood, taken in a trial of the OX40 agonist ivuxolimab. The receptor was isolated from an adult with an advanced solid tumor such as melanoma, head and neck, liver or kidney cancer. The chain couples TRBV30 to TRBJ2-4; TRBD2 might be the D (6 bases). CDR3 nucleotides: TGTGCCTGGAGAGGACTAAGAAACATTCAGTACTTC. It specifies CAWRGLRNIQYF.